A single T cell receptor beta chain is shown here with its context. These data are taken from a study of cytomegalovirus exposure and HLA in healthy donors. V shed 7 bases and J shed 3 bases, with 14 bases lying between them. CDR1 MNHEY and CDR2 SVGAGI come from the germline V gene. This CDR3 comprises 14 residues. The PCR made use of 60 Vbeta and 13 Jbeta primers. The data were produced by immunoSEQ multiplex PCR, yet TCRdb's version contains in-frame clones alone and is incomplete. Of fewer than 200,000 clones listed, almost 85% were seen once; the top ten hold more than 0.85%. Specimen: PBMCs. This TCR was recovered from a young man in good health and CMV-seronegative. J is TRBJ2-3 and V is TRBV6-5, with D perhaps TRBD2 (6 bases). CDR3 DNA sequence: TGTGCCAGCACCGGAGGAGGGGTTACAGATACGCAGTATTTT. Translated: CASTGGGVTDTQYF.